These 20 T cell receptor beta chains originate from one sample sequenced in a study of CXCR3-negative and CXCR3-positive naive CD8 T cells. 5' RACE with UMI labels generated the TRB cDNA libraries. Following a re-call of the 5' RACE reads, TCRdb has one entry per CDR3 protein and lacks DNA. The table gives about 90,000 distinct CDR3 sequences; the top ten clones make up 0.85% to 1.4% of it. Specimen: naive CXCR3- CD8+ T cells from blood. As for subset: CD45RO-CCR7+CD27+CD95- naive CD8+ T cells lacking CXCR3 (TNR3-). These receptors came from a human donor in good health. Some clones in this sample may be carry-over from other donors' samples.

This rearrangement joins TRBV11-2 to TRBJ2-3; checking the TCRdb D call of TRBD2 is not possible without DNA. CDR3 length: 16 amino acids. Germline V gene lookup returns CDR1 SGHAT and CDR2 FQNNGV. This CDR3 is CASSSPLAGGTDTQYF.

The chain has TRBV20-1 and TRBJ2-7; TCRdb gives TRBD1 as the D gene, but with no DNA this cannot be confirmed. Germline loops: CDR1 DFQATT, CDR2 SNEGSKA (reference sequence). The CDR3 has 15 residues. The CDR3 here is CSAIAPGQPFYEQYF.

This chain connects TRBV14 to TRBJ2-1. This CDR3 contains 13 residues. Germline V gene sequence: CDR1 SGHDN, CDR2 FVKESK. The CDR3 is CASGGFSRNEQFF.

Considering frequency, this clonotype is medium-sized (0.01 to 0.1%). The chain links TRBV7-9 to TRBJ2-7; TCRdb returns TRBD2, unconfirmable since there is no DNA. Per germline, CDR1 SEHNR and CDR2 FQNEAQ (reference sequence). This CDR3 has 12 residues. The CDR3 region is CASSLDGGLEHF.

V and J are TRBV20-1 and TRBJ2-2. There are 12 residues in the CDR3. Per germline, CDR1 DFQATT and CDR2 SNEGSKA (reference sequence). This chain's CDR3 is CSARDPSGELFF.

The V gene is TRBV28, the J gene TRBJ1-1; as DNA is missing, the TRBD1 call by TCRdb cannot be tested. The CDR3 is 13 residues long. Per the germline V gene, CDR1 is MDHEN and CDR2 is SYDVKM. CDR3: CASSTRAITRAFF. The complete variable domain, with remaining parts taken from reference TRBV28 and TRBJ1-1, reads DVKVTQSSRYLVKRTGEKVFLECVQDMDHENMFWYRQDPGLGLRLIYFSYDVKMKEKGDIPEGYSVSREKKERFSLILESASTNQTSMYLCASSTRAITRAFFGQGTRLTVV.

This CDR3 reads CAISPGGTDTQYF. The gene calls are TRBV10-3 and TRBJ2-3; lacking DNA, the TRBD1 call made by TCRdb goes unchecked. Germline V gene data show CDR1 as ENHRY and CDR2 as SYGVKD. This CDR3 spans 13 amino acids.

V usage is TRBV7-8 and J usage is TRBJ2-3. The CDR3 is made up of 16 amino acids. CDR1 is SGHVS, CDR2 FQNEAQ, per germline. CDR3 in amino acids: CASSTLLTQNTDTQYF.

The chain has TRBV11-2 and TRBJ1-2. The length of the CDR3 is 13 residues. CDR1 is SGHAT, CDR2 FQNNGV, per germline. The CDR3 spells CASSLGALFGYTF.

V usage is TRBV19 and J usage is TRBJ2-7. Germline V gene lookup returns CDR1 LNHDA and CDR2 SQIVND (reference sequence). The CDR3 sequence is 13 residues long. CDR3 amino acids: CASSARFAYEQYF.

CDR3 amino acids: CASSVVKSRDEQFF. The rearrangement joins TRBV7-2 to TRBJ2-1. Per the germline V gene, CDR1 is SGHTA and CDR2 is FQGNSA. This CDR3 has 14 residues.

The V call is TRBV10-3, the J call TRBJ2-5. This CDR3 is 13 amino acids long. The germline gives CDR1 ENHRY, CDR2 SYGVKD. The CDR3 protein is CAISESEQETQYF.

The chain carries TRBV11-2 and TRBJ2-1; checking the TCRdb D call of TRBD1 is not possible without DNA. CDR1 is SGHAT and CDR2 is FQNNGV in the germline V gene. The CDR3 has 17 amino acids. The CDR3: CASSSPYGGTDSNEQFF.

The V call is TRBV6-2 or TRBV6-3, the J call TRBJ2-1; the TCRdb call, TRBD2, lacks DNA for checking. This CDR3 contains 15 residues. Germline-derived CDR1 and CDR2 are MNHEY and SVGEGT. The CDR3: CASSKSSGGADEQFF.

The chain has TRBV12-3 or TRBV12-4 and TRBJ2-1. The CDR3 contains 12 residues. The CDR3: CASSFRSSEQFF.

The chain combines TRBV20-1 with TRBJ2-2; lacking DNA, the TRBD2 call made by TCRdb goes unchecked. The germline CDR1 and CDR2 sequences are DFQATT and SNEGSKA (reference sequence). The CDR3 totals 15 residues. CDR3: CSAREPGGVTGELFF.

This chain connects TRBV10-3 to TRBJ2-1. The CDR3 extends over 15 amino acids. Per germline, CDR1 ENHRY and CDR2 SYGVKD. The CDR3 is CAISDPQSSYNEQFF.

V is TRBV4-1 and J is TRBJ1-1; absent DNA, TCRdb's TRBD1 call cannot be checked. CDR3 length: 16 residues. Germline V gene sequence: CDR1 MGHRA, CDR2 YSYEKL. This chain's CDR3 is CASSQASSGVWTEAFF.

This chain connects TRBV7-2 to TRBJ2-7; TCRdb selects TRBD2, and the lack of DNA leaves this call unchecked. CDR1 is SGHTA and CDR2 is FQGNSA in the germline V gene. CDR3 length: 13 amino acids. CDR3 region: CASSSLPSPEQYF.

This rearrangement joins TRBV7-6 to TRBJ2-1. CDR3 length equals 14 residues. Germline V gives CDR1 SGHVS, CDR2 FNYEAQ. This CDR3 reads CATSEEGPHNEQFF. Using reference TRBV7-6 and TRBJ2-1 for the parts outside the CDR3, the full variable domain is GAGVSQSPRYKVTKRGQDVALRCDPISGHVSLYWYRQALGQGPEFLTYFNYEAQQDKSGLPNDRFSAERPEGSISTLTIQRTEQRDSAMYRCATSEEGPHNEQFFGPGTRLTVL.